This T cell receptor beta chain was identified in a study of blood T cell repertoires in COVID-19. Study context: Collection of acute and convalescent COVID-19 samples took place in the United States, Italy and Spain. PBMCs, B-cell-depleted T cells, or T cells were the source of the cDNA or gDNA that made up the material.

Per the original data handling: It was from reference gene primer amplification that nucleated cell counts were estimated. Data came from immunoSEQ multiplex PCR; TCRdb stores just in-frame clones and leaves some out. That table supplies the V and J calls and clone size; D and trimming were determined from the DNA. Counted here are 95,000 to 100,000 clones, 80% to 90% occurring once; the ten biggest clones make up 9.5% to 13%. Germline-derived CDR1 and CDR2 are LGHDT and YNNKEL (reference sequence). V shed 6 bases and J 8 bases; nucleotides not matched to a gene: 6. CDR3 length: 14 amino acids. Source material: peripheral blood. The TCR comes from a woman aged 25 to 39 with acute or convalescent COVID-19. The V gene is TRBV3-1 (or the pseudogene TRBV3-2), the J gene TRBJ2-1, with TRBD2 identical over 11 bases. Here the CDR3 reads CASRRLAGGHEQFF. In DNA, the CDR3 is TGTGCCAGCAGAAGGCTAGCGGGGGGACATGAGCAGTTCTTC.